The rows below give T cell receptor beta chains drawn from one sample of a study of cytomegalovirus exposure and HLA in healthy donors. The method was immunoSEQ multiplex PCR; TCRdb's version includes in-frame clones alone and lacks a portion of them. This table holds 300,000 or so clones, almost 85% found once. Sequenced: PBMCs. The source of these receptors is a woman aged 40 to 50 in good health and CMV-seropositive. Both conserved end residues are part of each CDR3. D genes are given only for firm matches. Clone size is shown for a subset of rows, as once, few, many or a class of expanded clone.

.	.	TRBJ2-5	TRBV5-6	TGTGCCAGCAGCTTGAGGAGATCCCAGGAGACCCAGTACTTC	CASSLRRSQETQYF
once	.	TRBJ1-2	TRBV2	TGTGCCAGCAGTGGAGGCATGGTCTATGGCTACACCTTC	CASSGGMVYGYTF
.	.	TRBJ1-3	TRBV6-1	TGTGCCAGCAGTGACAGGGCAGATGGAAACACCATATATTTT	CASSDRADGNTIYF
.	TRBD2	TRBJ2-2	TRBV5-6	TGTGCCAGCAGCCTAGGACTAGCGGGAGGCACCGGGGAGCTGTTTTTT	CASSLGLAGGTGELFF
.	TRBD1	TRBJ2-1	TRBV2	TGTGCCAACCGGGACAGGGTTATGAATGAGCAGTTCTTC	CANRDRVMNEQFF
.	.	TRBJ2-1	TRBV27	TGTGCCAGCAGCTCCGGACAGAGTTACAATGAGCAGTTCTTC	CASSSGQSYNEQFF
.	.	TRBJ1-2	TRBV7-3	TGTGCCAGCAGCTTATCAGGGTCCTATGGCTACACCTTC	CASSLSGSYGYTF
.	.	TRBJ1-2	TRBV19	TGTGCCAGTAGTATAGACCAACAGGGACCATATGGCTACACCTTC	CASSIDQQGPYGYTF
.	.	TRBJ1-3	TRBV28	TGTGCCAGCAGCTCCCCTAGTCGGTACACCATATATTTT	CASSSPSRYTIYF
few	.	TRBJ1-1	TRBV11-3	TGTGCCAGCAGCCTTCAGGGTCAGGGGACTGAAGCTTTCTTT	CASSLQGQGTEAFF
.	TRBD1	TRBJ2-5	TRBV5-4	TGTGCCAGCAGCTTGGTGTTGGGACAGAGGCAGACCCAGTACTTC	CASSLVLGQRQTQYF
.	TRBD2	TRBJ2-5	TRBV7-9	TGTGCCCTGGGAGGGGTGCTTGAGACCCAGTACTTC	CALGGVLETQYF
.	TRBD1	TRBJ1-6	TRBV7-9	TGTGCCAGCAGCTTAGCGGTACAGGGGAATTCACCCCTCCACTTT	CASSLAVQGNSPLHF
.	.	TRBJ2-4	TRBV19	TGTGCCAGTAGTTTACCGGGACAAATAGCCAAAAACAGTCAGTACTTC	CASSLPGQIAKNSQYF
.	.	TRBJ2-1	TRBV5-1	TGCGCCAGCCGGAGGGCCGCTAGCTACAATGAGCAGTTCTTC	CASRRAASYNEQFF
.	.	TRBJ2-2	TRBV6-6	TGTGCCAGCAGCCCCCGACAGACCGGGGAGCTGTTTTTT	CASSPRQTGELFF
few	TRBD1	TRBJ1-6	TRBV2	TGTGCCACCCGGGACAGGGAGAATTCACCCCTCCACTTT	CATRDRENSPLHF
.	.	TRBJ2-3	TRBV14	TGTGCCAGCAGCCAGTACGGGGTTAATACGCAGTATTTT	CASSQYGVNTQYF
.	TRBD2	TRBJ2-3	TRBV9	TGTGCCAGCAGCGTAGCTGGGAGGGTTGGAGGGACAGATACGCAGTATTTT	CASSVAGRVGGTDTQYF
.	TRBD1	TRBJ1-4	TRBV28	TGTGCCAGCAGTGTTTCCAGGGGGCGGATGTTTGAAAAACTGTTTTTT	CASSVSRGRMFEKLFF
.	.	TRBJ1-1	TRBV11-3	TGTGCCAGCAGCTTACTCCGCCGGGGTACTGAAGCTTTCTTT	CASSLLRRGTEAFF
.	TRBD2	TRBJ2-7	TRBV10-3	TGTGCCATGGGGACTAGCAAACTCCACGAGCAGTACTTC	CAMGTSKLHEQYF
once	TRBD2	TRBJ2-1	TRBV9	TGTGCCAGCAGCGTAGTCGGGAGGGGCTACAATGAGCAGTTCTTC	CASSVVGRGYNEQFF
few	TRBD2	TRBJ2-1	TRBV19	TGTGCCAGTAGTCCCCTTAGCTGGCTAGCGGGAGGGCCGCGAGATGAGCAGTTCTTC	CASSPLSWLAGGPRDEQFF
.	TRBD1	TRBJ1-2	TRBV4-1	TGCGCCAGCAGTCCCGGCCCCCCTACAGGGGTGGGAAACTATGGCTACACCTTC	CASSPGPPTGVGNYGYTF
once	TRBD2	TRBJ2-7	TRBV7-9	TGTGCCAGCAGCTTTAGCGGGAGTCGGTCCGAGCAGTACTTC	CASSFSGSRSEQYF
once	.	TRBJ1-5	TRBV19	TGTGCCAGTAGTATGGTCAGCGCGGGGGGGCAGCCCCAGCATTTT	CASSMVSAGGQPQHF
.	TRBD1	TRBJ2-3	TRBV2	TGTGCCAGCAGACTTACCGGGACAGGGTCAGGCACAGATACGCAGTATTTT	CASRLTGTGSGTDTQYF
few	.	TRBJ2-7	TRBV6-5	TGTGCCAGCAGTTGGGGTCGGACGGACGGGGCCTACGAGCAGTACTTC	CASSWGRTDGAYEQYF
.	TRBD2	TRBJ2-7	TRBV28	TGTGCCAGCAGTCCTGGGGGGGTCCCCTACGAGCAGTACTTC	CASSPGGVPYEQYF
.	TRBD2	TRBJ2-1	TRBV2	TGTGCCAGCAGTGAACAGGGACTAGCGGGAGGGAACCTTCGCCAAGAGGACTACAATGAGCAGTTCTTC	CASSEQGLAGGNLRQEDYNEQFF
.	.	TRBJ1-2	TRBV6-5	TGTGCCAGCAGTTACCGTCGAGGGACTTTCGGTGGCTACACCTTC	CASSYRRGTFGGYTF
.	TRBD1	TRBJ2-1	TRBV5-1	TGCGCCAGCAGCTTTCCGGGACAGGGGGCCGATGAGCAGTTCTTC	CASSFPGQGADEQFF
.	TRBD2	TRBJ2-1	TRBV7-2	TGTGCCAGCAGCTTAGCAGCGGGAGAATTCCATGAGCAGTTCTTC	CASSLAAGEFHEQFF
once	.	TRBJ1-6	TRBV19	TGTGCCAGTAGTATTGAGGGCTCGGTTTCACCCCTCCACTTT	CASSIEGSVSPLHF
.	.	TRBJ2-3	TRBV9	TGTGCCAGCAGCGCTAGCGAGTATACGCAGTATTTT	CASSASEYTQYF
.	TRBD2	TRBJ2-1	TRBV9	TGTGCCAGCAGCCCCCCCCCGCTAGCGGGAATCAATGAGCAGTTCTTC	CASSPPPLAGINEQFF
.	TRBD1	TRBJ2-1	TRBV9	TGTGCCAGCAGTCATCTCGGGGACAGGCAGTTCTTC	CASSHLGDRQFF
.	TRBD2	TRBJ2-2	TRBV2	TGTGCCAGCGGTAGCGGGAGTAGGACCGGGGAGCTGTTTTTT	CASGSGSRTGELFF
.	.	TRBJ1-6	TRBV28	TGTGCCAGCAGCTCACCCGGGATGGGTTTTTCACCCCTCCACTTT	CASSSPGMGFSPLHF
once	.	TRBJ1-3	TRBV2	TGTGCCAGCTCCCTCGGGAGGGGCTTCTCTGGAAACACCATATATTTT	CASSLGRGFSGNTIYF
.	.	TRBJ2-7	TRBV14	TGTGCCAGCAGCCAAGGAGGGTGGGCTAGCGAGCAGTACTTC	CASSQGGWASEQYF
.	TRBD2	TRBJ2-1	TRBV6-4	TGTGCCAGCAGTGATTTGGGGAGCGGGGGGAATGAGCAGTTCTTC	CASSDLGSGGNEQFF
.	.	TRBJ1-1	TRBV6-5	TGTGCCAGCAGTTACCTGGGCCCTGAAGCTTTCTTT	CASSYLGPEAFF
.	TRBD2	TRBJ2-5	TRBV2	TGTGCCAGCAAACTAATGGGTGCGGGGGGCAAGCAAGAGACCCAGTACTTC	CASKLMGAGGKQETQYF
.	.	TRBJ2-4	TRBV19	TGTGCCAGTAGTATTTCGGGTCTGGGGGGAAACATTCAGTACTTC	CASSISGLGGNIQYF
.	.	TRBJ2-3	TRBV7-8	TGTGCCAGCAGTAAATCAGGGGTCACAGATACGCAGTATTTT	CASSKSGVTDTQYF
.	TRBD1	TRBJ1-2	TRBV7-9	TGTGCCAGCAGACCTACGGACAGGGAATTGTTTGGCTACACCTTC	CASRPTDRELFGYTF
.	TRBD1	TRBJ1-5	TRBV2	TGTGCCAGCAGTGAGGGACAGACTAGCAATCAGCCCCAGCATTTT	CASSEGQTSNQPQHF